This T cell receptor beta chain appears in the sequencing data of a study of blood T cells in healthy people across ages. About the study: Per two T cells, template switching captured roughly one barcoded beta molecule.

Germline values: CDR1 SQVTM, CDR2 ANQGSEA. V lost 1 base and J 6 bases, leaving 10 bases between the germline ends. The CDR3 is 12 residues long. The authors ran a second PCR of about 6 to 12 cycles using a sample-barcoded 5' primer and a J-beta primer mix. The template-switch adaptor, which had 12 random nucleotides, put a tag on each cDNA molecule. One entry per CDR3 protein, called by TCRdb with MiXCR from the 5' RACE reads. The repertoire includes some 1.4 million distinct CDR3 sequences, approximately 40% of them detected once, and 7% to 9% sits in the top ten. Study findings and constraints: Naive CD4+ cell counts and diversity both ran higher in long-lived than in aged donors.

Of note for this clonotype: Its antigen is not known.

The specimen was blood. The V gene is TRBV29-1, the J gene TRBJ2-7, with D uncertain. The receptor was derived from a woman aged 18-29 years in good health. The CDR3 protein is CSVEAGECEQYF. For the CDR3, the DNA is TGCAGCGTTGAAGCTGGGGAATGCGAGCAGTACTTC.